These 30 T cell receptor beta chains were sequenced from one sample in a study of blood T cells in healthy people across ages. A second PCR, run for roughly 7 to 11 cycles, used a sample-barcoded 5' primer plus a J-beta primer mix. MiXCR, run by TCRdb on the 5' RACE reads, gives a single entry per CDR3 protein. The sample has about 1.4 million distinct CDR3 sequences; around 59% are singletons. What was sequenced was blood. Receptors originate from a man between 18 and 29 years old in good health.

This rearrangement joins TRBV7-8 to TRBJ1-5; tentative D call: TRBD1 (6 bases). V lost 0 bases and J lost 6, with 18 bases in between. CDR3 size: 17 residues. Germline loops: CDR1 SGHVS, CDR2 FQNEAQ. The CDR3 spells CASSLARGRGLGQPQHF. The CDR3 nucleotides read TGTGCCAGCAGCTTAGCGCGGGGCAGGGGATTAGGTCAGCCCCAGCATTTT.

This chain joins TRBV6-4 and TRBJ1-1; TRBD1 aligns across 8 bases. V was clipped by 6 bases and J by 5 bases; unmatched bases: 11. CDR1 and CDR2 from the germline V gene are MRHNA and SNTAGT. The CDR3 has 15 amino acids. The CDR3 is CASSLTTGAGTEAFF. The CDR3 DNA is TGTGCCAGCAGCTTAACGACAGGGGCAGGGACTGAAGCTTTCTTT.

The chain combines TRBV20-1 with TRBJ1-4, with a tentative D call TRBD1 (5 bases). V shed 3 bases and J shed 8 bases, with 16 bases lying between them. The CDR3 totals 14 residues. CDR1 is DFQATT and CDR2 is SNEGSKA in the germline V gene (reference sequence). In nucleotides, the CDR3 is TGCAGTGCTAGCCTTTCGCAGGGTTACGAAAAACTGTTTTTT. It encodes CSASLSQGYEKLFF.

The chain employs TRBV7-6 and TRBJ1-1; 8 bases agree with TRBD1. Trimming removed 6 bases from V and 2 bases from J; junction bases left unmatched: 5. This CDR3 has 14 residues. CDR1 is SGHVS, CDR2 FNYEAQ, per germline. The CDR3 sequence: CASRIAGGNTEAFF. CDR3 bases: TGTGCCAGCAGGATTGCAGGGGGCAACACTGAAGCTTTCTTT.

The chain recombines TRBV29-1 with TRBJ2-1; 15 bases line up with TRBD2. CDR1 is SQVTM and CDR2 is ANQGSEA in the germline V gene. The CDR3 runs to 14 residues. V gave up 8 bases and J gave up 8 bases; unmatched junction bases: 7. The CDR3 coding sequence is TGCAGCTTTTTTCGGACTAGCGGGAGGGATGAGCAGTTCTTC. It specifies CSFFRTSGRDEQFF.

V and J are TRBV7-2 and TRBJ1-6, with D perhaps TRBD1 (5 bases). V dropped 1 base and J dropped 0 bases, with 13 bases sitting between them. In germline, CDR1 is SGHTA, CDR2 FQGNSA. The CDR3 has 18 residues. CDR3 residues: CASSLGAAGSSYNSPLHF. The CDR3 DNA reads as TGTGCCAGCAGCTTAGGTGCGGCAGGGAGCTCCTATAATTCACCCCTCCACTTT.

The CDR3 protein is CASSRGGWDTEAFF. CDR3 DNA sequence: TGCGCCAGCAGCCGGGGGGGCTGGGACACTGAAGCTTTCTTT. This chain joins TRBV4-3 and TRBJ1-1; D perhaps matches TRBD1 (6 bases). Trimming took 4 bases from V and 3 from J, leaving 12 bases between them. From germline, CDR1 is LGHNA and CDR2 YSLEER. CDR3 length equals 14 residues.

This chain connects TRBV7-9 to TRBJ1-5; D gene ambiguous. Germline V gene data show CDR1 as SEHNR and CDR2 as FQNEAQ (reference sequence). The CDR3 totals 15 residues. V lost 1 base and J lost 3, with 10 bases in between. CDR3 coding DNA: TGTGCCAGCAGCTTAGGATCGGTAGACAATCAGCCCCAGCATTTT. Its translation is CASSLGSVDNQPQHF.

This sequence joins TRBV7-6 and TRBJ1-1, with no clear D. V was shortened by 1 base and J by 4 bases, with 16 bases between the two germline ends. This CDR3 region has 16 residues. Germline V lookup: CDR1 SGHVS, CDR2 FNYEAQ. The CDR3 is CASSLGVTGYGTEAFF. CDR3 in DNA: TGTGCCAGCAGCTTAGGGGTTACGGGGTATGGCACTGAAGCTTTCTTT.

The chain couples TRBV27 to TRBJ1-2; D unresolved. This CDR3 spans 15 amino acids. CDR1 and CDR2 from the germline V gene are MNHEY and SMNVEV (reference sequence). V was shortened by 5 bases and J by 12 bases, with 25 bases between the two germline ends. The CDR3 loop is CASSPLGGIRFWNTF. The CDR3, as DNA: TGTGCCAGCAGTCCCCTAGGAGGGATTCGCTTTTGGAACACCTTC.

This clonotype was picked up many times. The chain uses TRBV3-1 and TRBJ2-7; D remains unclear. The CDR3 extends over 13 amino acids. The V gene's germline CDR1 is LGHDT and CDR2 YNNKEL (reference sequence). V was trimmed by 4 bases and J by 0 bases, leaving 7 bases between them. Written as DNA, the CDR3 is TGTGCCAGCAGCCGTGATGGCTCCTACGAGCAGTACTTC. Translated, it gives CASSRDGSYEQYF.

This chain uses TRBV18 with TRBJ2-7; 8 bases fit TRBD1. With 6 bases clipped from V and 3 bases from J, the junction kept 16 bases outside the gene matches. Germline loops: CDR1 KGHSH, CDR2 LQKENI. The CDR3 length is 17 residues. The CDR3 reads CASSHSFRDRKSYEQYF. CDR3 DNA sequence: TGTGCCAGCTCCCATTCCTTCCGGGACAGGAAGAGCTACGAGCAGTACTTC.

V gene TRBV10-3 combines with J gene TRBJ1-4; tentative D call: TRBD1 (5 bases). The CDR3 consists of 15 residues. Trimming left V 0 bases short and J 6 bases short, with 11 bases between. Germline V gives CDR1 ENHRY, CDR2 SYGVKD. Here the CDR3 reads CAISESMTEDEKLFF. CDR3 DNA: TGTGCCATCAGTGAGTCGATGACAGAAGATGAAAAACTGTTTTTT.

This clonotype has only a few counts. The V call is TRBV6-5, the J call TRBJ1-2; D might be TRBD1 (5 bases). Looked up from germline, CDR1 is MNHEY and CDR2 is SVGAGI. This CDR3 contains 16 residues. Trimming shortened V by 4 bases and J by 6 bases, and 21 bases separated the two germline ends. CDR3 sequence: CASSSLAGSGPDGYTF. CDR3 nucleotide sequence: TGTGCCAGCAGTTCCCTCGCAGGATCGGGACCCGATGGCTACACCTTC.

This clonotype has a handful of counts. The rearrangement links TRBV4-2 to TRBJ2-5, with 8 positions matching TRBD1. This CDR3 spans 15 amino acids. J lost 11 bases, V lost 1 base, and 12 bases had no gene match. Germline assignment: CDR1 LGHNA and CDR2 YNFKEQ. CDR3 DNA: TGTGCCAGCAGCCAAGGGACCACAGGGGGATATGAGCAGTACTTC. It specifies CASSQGTTGGYEQYF.

This clonotype turned up a few times. The chain carries TRBV20-1 and TRBJ2-7; D is possibly TRBD1 or TRBD2 (5 bases each). Germline loops: CDR1 DFQATT, CDR2 SNEGSKA (reference sequence). CDR3 length equals 11 residues. Trimming removed 3 bases at V and 6 bases at J, with 9 bases between. CDR3 region: CSARGTSEQYF. The CDR3 DNA reads as TGCAGTGCTAGGGGGACCTCCGAGCAGTACTTC.

The chain is built from TRBV20-1 and TRBJ1-5; the match to TRBD1 covers 8 bases. With 3 bases clipped from V and 0 bases from J, the junction kept 7 bases outside the gene matches. CDR1 is DFQATT and CDR2 is SNEGSKA in the germline V gene (reference sequence). CDR3 length equals 16 residues. CDR3 loop: CSASDRGSYSNQPQHF. The CDR3 DNA sequence: TGCAGTGCTAGCGACAGGGGATCTTATAGCAATCAGCCCCAGCATTTT.

The chain carries TRBV29-1 and TRBJ1-2; the D is unclear. The CDR3 totals 13 residues. Trimming stripped 4 bases from V and 3 bases from J, with 12 bases between. Per the germline V gene, CDR1 is SQVTM and CDR2 is ANQGSEA. DNA for the CDR3: TGCAGCGTTGGTTTGGCAGACCACTATGGCTACACCTTC. Protein: CSVGLADHYGYTF.

The rearrangement uses TRBV5-1 and TRBJ2-7; 8 bases match TRBD1. V lost 0 bases to trimming and J lost 5 bases; unmatched junction nucleotides: 16. Germline V gives CDR1 SGHRS, CDR2 YFSETQ. The length of the CDR3 is 18 residues. The CDR3 sequence is CASSLGQVSGQGRNEQYF. CDR3 nucleotide sequence: TGCGCCAGCAGCTTGGGACAAGTTTCAGGACAGGGAAGGAACGAGCAGTACTTC.

The sample holds many counts of this clonotype. V and J are TRBV9 and TRBJ1-2, with D perhaps TRBD1 (6 bases). The germline V gene has CDR1 SGDLS and CDR2 YYNGEE. V gave up 0 bases and J gave up 3 bases, with 15 bases separating them. The CDR3 runs 16 residues. CDR3 coding DNA: TGTGCCAGCAGCGTAGAGGGGACATGGGGGGACTATGGCTACACCTTC. Amino acid sequence: CASSVEGTWGDYGYTF.

This rearrangement joins TRBV2 to TRBJ1-2; 10 nucleotides match TRBD1. Germline V CDR1 and CDR2: SNHLY, FYNNEI. The CDR3 is 17 amino acids. J lost 2 bases, V lost 6 bases, and 12 bases had no gene match. Here the CDR3 reads CASSQSRDRGYNYGYTF. CDR3 bases: TGTGCCAGCAGCCAGTCCCGGGACAGGGGCTACAACTATGGCTACACCTTC.

The chain is built from TRBV6-5 and TRBJ2-4, with 8 bases aligning to TRBD1. The J call may be in error: the DNA end matches TRBJ2-7 better. The germline V gene has CDR1 MNHEY and CDR2 SVGAGI. CDR3 length: 12 amino acids. The CDR3 loop reads CASKTGGREQYF. The CDR3 coding sequence is TGTGCCAGCAAAACAGGGGGTCGCGAGCAGTACTTC.

This clonotype was picked up a small number of times. The V call is TRBV5-1, the J call TRBJ1-1; D gene uncertain. Trimming took 4 bases from V and 0 from J, leaving 10 bases between them. The CDR3 contains 14 residues. Germline V gene lookup returns CDR1 SGHRS and CDR2 YFSETQ. The CDR3 bases are TGCGCCAGCAGCCTAAATCTGGTGAACACTGAAGCTTTCTTT. It specifies CASSLNLVNTEAFF.

The chain has TRBV4-2 and TRBJ2-7; D not resolved. This CDR3 region has 15 residues. V was cut by 3 bases and J by 2 bases, with 14 bases left in between. The germline V gene encodes CDR1 LGHNA and CDR2 YNFKEQ. In nucleotides, the CDR3 is TGTGCCAGCAGCCACGACCAGGTAGGGCCCTACGAGCAGTACTTC. Translation: CASSHDQVGPYEQYF.

The V call is TRBV5-1, the J call TRBJ2-7; TRBD2 matches 12 bases. The CDR3 contains 15 residues. V was clipped by 2 bases and J by 7 bases; unmatched bases: 7. From germline, CDR1 is SGHRS and CDR2 YFSETQ. This CDR3 is CASSFGTSGFYEQYF. DNA of the CDR3: TGCGCCAGCAGCTTCGGGACTAGCGGGTTCTATGAGCAGTACTTC.

As regards this clonotype: A junction boundary mismatches the germline segment, possibly from a read error. The gene calls are TRBV10-3 and TRBJ2-1, with 8 bases aligning to TRBD2. Germline V gene data show CDR1 as ENHRY and CDR2 as SYGVKD. This CDR3 has 15 residues. The CDR3 reads CAIRPCGGTGDEKFF. CDR3 bases: TGTGCCATCAGACCTTGCGGGGGGACGGGAGATGAGAAGTTCTTC.

This clonotype occurred once. The CDR3 bases are TGTGCCAGCAGCATACGGAGGGCAGGGAGCTCCTACGAGCAGTACTTC. This translates into CASSIRRAGSSYEQYF. This chain links TRBV13 with TRBJ2-7; TRBD2 is a possible D gene (6 bases). Between the trimmed V and J ends, which lost 5 bases and 0 bases, there was a span of 17 bases. CDR1 is PRHDT and CDR2 is FYEKMQ in the germline V gene (reference sequence). The CDR3 length is 16 residues. Full variable domain (missing parts from reference TRBV13 and TRBJ2-7): AAGVIQSPRHLIKEKRETATLKCYPIPRHDTVYWYQQGPGQDPQFLISFYEKMQSDKGSIPDRFSAQQFSDYHSELNMSSLELGDSALYFCASSIRRAGSSYEQYFGPGTRLTVT.

This chain uses TRBV7-2 with TRBJ1-5, with D hard to call. Trimming removed 3 bases at V and 4 bases at J, with 13 bases between. Germline loops: CDR1 SGHTA, CDR2 FQGNSA. This CDR3 comprises 15 residues. The CDR3 sequence: CASSLDSGGNQPQHF. CDR3 coding DNA: TGTGCCAGCAGCTTGGACTCCGGAGGTAATCAGCCCCAGCATTTT.

The chain uses TRBV30 and TRBJ1-2; tentative D call: TRBD1 (5 bases). Trimming left V 5 bases short and J 7 bases short, with 8 bases between. CDR1 GTSNPN and CDR2 SVGIG come from the germline V gene (reference sequence). The length of the CDR3 is 10 residues. The chain's CDR3 is CAWSGAGYTF. In DNA, the CDR3 is TGTGCCTGGTCCGGGGCTGGCTACACCTTC.

This sequence joins TRBV9 and TRBJ2-7; TRBD2 matches 11 bases. The CDR3 is made up of 16 amino acids. Germline assignment: CDR1 SGDLS and CDR2 YYNGEE. The J segment lost 3 bases and the V segment lost 0 bases, leaving 5 bases of the junction unmatched. Here the CDR3 reads CASSVGLGLAGYEQYF. DNA of the CDR3: TGTGCCAGCAGCGTAGGCCTCGGACTAGCGGGCTACGAGCAGTACTTC.